The 9 T cell receptor beta chains reported below all come from one sample, sequenced in a study of blood T cell repertoires in COVID-19. The protocol was immunoSEQ multiplex PCR, while the TCRdb copy is restricted to in-frame clones and leaves out a portion. The data show 63,000 or so clones, approximately 82% seen once. Material: peripheral blood. The receptors were gathered from a man aged 80 or over with active COVID-19.

The chain carries TRBV2 and TRBJ1-5; D is unresolved. Germline V gene lookup returns CDR1 SNHLY and CDR2 FYNNEI. The CDR3 sequence is 12 residues long. The V end was cut by 7 bases, the J end by 5 bases, with 9 bases between. CDR3 nucleotide sequence: TGTGCCAGCACGGGTTGGGATCAGCCCCAGCATTTT. Amino acids: CASTGWDQPQHF.

This chain connects TRBV25-1 to TRBJ2-7, with 9 nucleotides matching TRBD1. Germline-derived CDR1 and CDR2 are MGHDK and SYGVNS. The CDR3 consists of 11 residues. V lost 10 bases, J lost 5 bases, and 3 bases stayed unmatched. The DNA of the CDR3 is TGTGCCACAGGGACAGGGAACGAGCAGTACTTC. Amino acid sequence: CATGTGNEQYF.

Only one count was recorded for this clone. The V gene is TRBV7-6, the J gene TRBJ2-2; tentative D call: TRBD1 (7 bases). The CDR3 is made up of 15 amino acids. V gave up 5 bases and J gave up 5 bases, with 15 bases separating them. Germline assignment: CDR1 SGHVS and CDR2 FNYEAQ. For the CDR3, the DNA is TGTGCCAGCAGCAGACAGGGCGCGGGGACCGGGGAGCTGTTTTTT. Translating it yields CASSRQGAGTGELFF.

The chain combines TRBV6-5 with TRBJ1-1; 7 bases fit TRBD1. Germline lookup yields CDR1 MNHEY and CDR2 SVGAGI. V lost 7 bases, J lost 1 base, and 6 bases stayed unmatched. The CDR3 runs 14 residues. The CDR3: CASKPYRGNTEAFF. The CDR3 DNA follows: TGTGCCAGCAAACCCTACAGGGGGAACACTGAAGCTTTCTTT.

The CDR3 here is CASSPGQSSYEQYF. DNA for the CDR3: TGCGCCAGCAGCCCGGGACAGAGCTCCTACGAGCAGTACTTC. The chain links TRBV10-2 to TRBJ2-7; 7 bases agree with TRBD1. V shed 6 bases, J shed 0 bases, and the junction held 5 bases outside the gene matches. This CDR3 contains 14 residues. Germline V gene data show CDR1 as WSHSY and CDR2 as SAAADI.

This rearrangement joins TRBV15 to TRBJ2-3; D gene ambiguous. The V end lost 0 bases, the J end lost 2 bases, and 9 bases lay between the germline ends. CDR1 is LNHNV, CDR2 YYDKDF, per germline (reference sequence). The CDR3 loop spans 15 amino acids. CDR3 residues: CATSRDGVNTDTQYF. The DNA of the CDR3 is TGTGCCACCAGCAGAGATGGAGTGAACACAGATACGCAGTATTTT.

The count of this clone is one. This sequence joins TRBV3-1 (or the pseudogene TRBV3-2) and TRBJ2-5; D possibly corresponds to TRBD2 (7 bases). V was trimmed by 7 bases and J by 4 bases, leaving 19 bases between them. The CDR3 totals 15 residues. Germline values: CDR1 LGHDT, CDR2 YNNKEL (reference sequence). The CDR3 loop is CASTSRGGLRETQYF. The CDR3 DNA reads as TGTGCCAGCACCTCAAGGGGGGGGCTAAGAGAGACCCAGTACTTC.

This chain links TRBV23-1 with TRBJ2-1; 11 nucleotides line up with TRBD1. TRBV23-1 is labeled an ORF, and its function is uncertain. V dropped 3 bases and J dropped 6; count of bases not matched to a gene: 4. The CDR3 totals 15 residues. The CDR3 reads CASSQDRGHCNEQFF. The CDR3, as DNA: TGCGCCAGCAGTCAGGACAGGGGGCACTGCAATGAGCAGTTCTTC.

This clone was seen only once. The chain uses TRBV11-2 and TRBJ2-5; tentative D call: TRBD1 (6 bases). The CDR3 spans 16 residues. The germline V gene has CDR1 SGHAT and CDR2 FQNNGV. Trimming took 5 bases from V and 4 from J, leaving 20 bases between them. CDR3 nucleotides: TGTGCCAGCAGCCAAGGGTCAGGGGCTTCAGGAGAGACCCAGTACTTC. This translates into CASSQGSGASGETQYF.